A selection of T cell receptor beta chains follows, all from one sample in a study of cytomegalovirus exposure and HLA in healthy donors. Here immunoSEQ multiplex PCR was the method, and the copy in TCRdb shows in-frame clones only, minus some. The sample holds roughly 140,000 clones, less than 9.5% seen once. Sequenced input: PBMCs. The origin of the receptors is a male donor in good health and CMV-seronegative. The CDR3 runs from the conserved cysteine through the conserved F or W. A D gene is named only where the DNA matches it firmly. Size is stated for part of the rows, as once, few or many counts, or as a class when the clone is expanded.

j_gene,d_gene,abundance,v_gene,CDR3aa,CDR3nt
TRBJ1-1,NA,few,TRBV9,CASSEGGRATEAFF,TGTGCCAGCAGCGAGGGGGGGAGGGCCACTGAAGCTTTCTTT
TRBJ1-4,NA,NA,TRBV2,CASSEGKTDNEKLFF,TGTGCCAGCAGTGAAGGAAAGACAGATAATGAAAAACTGTTTTTT
TRBJ2-7,TRBD2,NA,TRBV5-4,CASSVGTSGVEQYF,TGTGCCAGCAGCGTTGGGACTAGCGGGGTCGAGCAGTACTTC
TRBJ1-2,NA,few,TRBV28,CASSSFRGGPHGYTF,TGTGCCAGCAGTTCTTTCAGGGGCGGGCCTCATGGCTACACCTTC
TRBJ1-5,NA,few,TRBV9,CASSVGVVSNQPQHF,TGTGCCAGCAGCGTAGGCGTGGTGAGCAATCAGCCCCAGCATTTT
TRBJ1-6,TRBD1,NA,TRBV28,CASSPGQRNSPLHF,TGTGCCAGCAGTCCGGGACAGAGAAATTCACCCCTCCACTTT
TRBJ2-7,NA,NA,TRBV7-2,CASSAASEQYF,TGTGCCAGCAGCGCAGCGTCCGAGCAGTACTTC
TRBJ2-2,TRBD1,few,TRBV30,CAWDRGFFTGELFF,TGTGCCTGGGACAGGGGTTTCTTCACCGGGGAGCTGTTTTTT
TRBJ2-7,TRBD2,NA,TRBV9,CASSVGETSGSYEQYF,TGTGCCAGCAGCGTAGGGGAGACTAGCGGGAGCTACGAGCAGTACTTC
TRBJ2-2,NA,NA,TRBV18,CASSTLQGDTGELFF,TGTGCCAGCTCTACTTTACAGGGAGACACCGGGGAGCTGTTTTTT
TRBJ2-1,NA,NA,TRBV5-6,CASSFLSGEQFF,TGTGCCAGCAGCTTCCTCTCGGGTGAGCAGTTCTTC
TRBJ2-2,TRBD2,few,TRBV29-1,CSVEDRQGAGTGELFF,TGCAGCGTTGAAGATCGTCAGGGAGCGGGGACCGGGGAGCTGTTTTTT
TRBJ2-2,NA,NA,TRBV27,CASSLFSGIPNTGELFF,TGTGCCAGCAGTTTATTTTCGGGGATCCCCAACACCGGGGAGCTGTTTTTT
TRBJ2-1,NA,NA,TRBV9,CASSVEGGVANEQFF,TGTGCCAGCAGCGTAGAAGGGGGGGTGGCAAATGAGCAGTTCTTC
TRBJ2-7,NA,once,TRBV11-2,CASSLAQPGHWEGEQYF,TGTGCCAGCAGCTTAGCCCAACCGGGACATTGGGAGGGGGAGCAGTACTTC
TRBJ2-2,NA,NA,TRBV7-3,CASSESRQNTGELFF,TGTGCCAGCAGCGAATCCCGACAGAACACCGGGGAGCTGTTTTTT
TRBJ1-1,NA,NA,TRBV7-9,CASSLEKGINTEAFF,TGTGCCAGCAGCTTAGAGAAGGGGATAAACACTGAAGCTTTCTTT
TRBJ1-5,NA,NA,TRBV30,CAWSGGGNQPQHF,TGTGCCTGGAGTGGCGGGGGCAATCAGCCCCAGCATTTT
TRBJ2-7,NA,few,TRBV2,CASSDITGKGYEQYF,TGTGCCAGCAGTGACATTACAGGGAAGGGGTACGAGCAGTACTTC
TRBJ1-1,TRBD1,NA,TRBV5-6,CASSAGQRNTEAFF,TGTGCCAGCAGCGCGGGACAGAGGAACACTGAAGCTTTCTTT
TRBJ2-5,NA,once,TRBV4-2,CASSQDSGGEETQYF,TGTGCCAGCAGCCAAGATAGTGGCGGAGAAGAGACCCAGTACTTC
TRBJ2-4,TRBD1,NA,TRBV18,CASTKMGQTKNIQYF,TGTGCCAGCACAAAAATGGGACAGACCAAAAACATTCAGTACTTC
TRBJ2-4,TRBD2,NA,TRBV30,CAWSGGLVVQTGLLAKNIQYF,TGTGCCTGGAGCGGGGGACTAGTAGTTCAGACAGGACTTCTAGCCAAAAACATTCAGTACTTC
TRBJ2-7,NA,few,TRBV28,CASSQQGSSYEQYF,TGTGCCAGCAGCCAACAGGGTAGCTCCTACGAGCAGTACTTC
TRBJ2-3,TRBD2,NA,TRBV6-1,CASSELASGGTDTQYF,TGTGCCAGCAGTGAACTAGCTAGCGGGGGCACAGATACGCAGTATTTT
TRBJ1-4,NA,NA,TRBV9,CASSVRQAQGEKLFF,TGTGCCAGCAGCGTTAGACAGGCTCAAGGTGAAAAACTGTTTTTT
TRBJ2-7,TRBD1,NA,TRBV15,CATSLNRGYEQYF,TGTGCCACCAGCCTGAACAGGGGGTACGAGCAGTACTTC
TRBJ2-3,NA,few,TRBV20-1,CSAVMDTQYF,TGCAGTGCCGTTATGGATACGCAGTATTTT
TRBJ2-5,TRBD2,NA,TRBV7-9,CASSLEAGGPETQYF,TGTGCCAGCAGCTTAGAAGCGGGGGGGCCGGAGACCCAGTACTTC
TRBJ2-2,NA,NA,TRBV29-1,CSVCRTDTGELFF,TGCAGCGTTTGCAGGACAGACACCGGGGAGCTGTTTTTT
TRBJ1-2,TRBD1,NA,TRBV28,CASSSSGQGTFNYGYTF,TGTGCCAGCAGTTCCTCTGGACAGGGGACCTTTAACTATGGCTACACCTTC
TRBJ1-2,TRBD1,few,TRBV29-1,CSVEDREAYGYTF,TGCAGCGTGGAGGACAGGGAGGCGTATGGCTACACCTTC
TRBJ1-2,NA,few,TRBV4-3,CASSQERGPYGYTF,TGCGCCAGCAGCCAAGAAAGGGGCCCCTATGGCTACACCTTC
TRBJ1-1,NA,few,TRBV5-1,CASSLALAGAEAFF,TGCGCCAGCAGCTTGGCCTTGGCAGGGGCTGAAGCTTTCTTT
TRBJ2-1,TRBD2,NA,TRBV19,CASSIGLAGGLSSYNEQFF,TGTGCCAGTAGTATAGGACTAGCGGGGGGTCTGAGCTCCTACAATGAGCAGTTCTTC
TRBJ1-4,NA,NA,TRBV7-2,CASSLEFSNEKLFF,TGTGCCAGCAGCTTAGAATTCAGTAATGAAAAACTGTTTTTT
TRBJ1-5,NA,NA,TRBV28,CASSLPGSNQPQHF,TGTGCCAGCAGTTTACCAGGGAGCAATCAGCCCCAGCATTTT